These T cell receptor beta chains were read from a single sample in a study of cytomegalovirus exposure and HLA in healthy donors. Only in-frame clones appear in the TCRdb table, and some are missing; sequencing was by immunoSEQ multiplex PCR. The table records under 200,000 clones, approximately 80% of them present only once. Sequences were obtained from PBMCs. Receptors originate from a man in his thirties or forties in good health and CMV-seronegative. Each CDR3 is given with its conserved first and last residue. A D gene is named only where the DNA matches it firmly. A clone size is listed for some rows: how often the clone was seen (once, few, many), or a class if it is expanded.

v_gene,d_gene,j_gene,abundance,CDR3aa,CDR3nt
TRBV9,TRBD2,TRBJ2-1,-,CASSVLGLASYNEQFF,TGTGCCAGCAGCGTACTGGGACTAGCGAGCTACAATGAGCAGTTCTTC
TRBV11-2,-,TRBJ2-5,-,CASSLEGAYQETQYF,TGTGCCAGCAGCTTAGAAGGGGCTTACCAAGAGACCCAGTACTTC
TRBV7-9,-,TRBJ2-7,once,CASSYTYEQYF,TGTGCCAGCAGCTATACCTACGAGCAGTACTTC
TRBV5-6,TRBD1,TRBJ2-2,-,CASSRLGQGGTGELFF,TGTGCCAGCAGCCGCCTTGGACAGGGTGGCACCGGGGAGCTGTTTTTT
TRBV5-4,TRBD2,TRBJ2-3,-,CASSLLAGRTDTQYF,TGTGCCAGCAGCCTCCTAGCGGGTCGCACAGATACGCAGTATTTT
TRBV15,TRBD2,TRBJ2-3,once,CATSRGSGSFTDTQYF,TGTGCCACCAGCAGAGGGAGCGGGAGTTTTACAGATACGCAGTATTTT
TRBV7-9,-,TRBJ1-5,few,CASSGQGFQPQHF,TGTGCCAGCAGCGGGCAGGGGTTTCAGCCCCAGCATTTT
TRBV27,-,TRBJ1-1,-,CASSLEAGRGIGKYTEAFF,TGTGCCAGCAGTTTGGAGGCGGGCAGGGGAATCGGGAAGTACACTGAAGCTTTCTTT
TRBV25-1,TRBD1,TRBJ1-2,-,CASRDRGFDGYTF,TGTGCCAGCAGGGACAGGGGTTTCGATGGCTACACCTTC
TRBV10-3,-,TRBJ1-5,-,CAINSGQGNQPQHF,TGTGCCATCAATTCGGGGCAGGGGAATCAGCCCCAGCATTTT
TRBV7-6,TRBD1,TRBJ2-7,-,CASSQVGQGSYEQYF,TGTGCCAGCAGCCAGGTGGGACAGGGTTCCTACGAGCAGTACTTC
TRBV5-1,TRBD1,TRBJ1-2,-,CASSLGVGTGYGYTF,TGCGCCAGCAGCTTAGGTGTGGGGACAGGCTATGGCTACACCTTC
TRBV6-5,-,TRBJ2-1,-,CASSYSSSHLFF,TGTGCCAGCAGTTACTCGTCTAGTCATCTGTTCTTC
TRBV9,TRBD1,TRBJ2-2,-,CASSGTGTVVTGELFF,TGTGCCAGCAGCGGGACCGGGACAGTGGTGACCGGGGAGCTGTTTTTT
TRBV29-1,TRBD2,TRBJ2-2,-,CSVEAGLADRGGELFF,TGCAGCGTTGAGGCGGGACTAGCGGACCGGGGGGGGGAGCTGTTTTTT
TRBV5-1,TRBD2,TRBJ2-3,-,CASSLTSGGTDTQYF,TGCGCCAGCAGCCTCACTAGCGGGGGAACAGATACGCAGTATTTT
TRBV6-5,TRBD1,TRBJ1-1,-,CASSYSGQGGREAFF,TGTGCCAGCAGTTACTCGGGACAGGGGGGAAGGGAAGCTTTCTTT
TRBV5-6,-,TRBJ2-7,few,CASSSETSFAYEQYF,TGTGCCAGCAGTTCGGAGACTAGTTTTGCTTACGAGCAGTACTTC
TRBV5-1,-,TRBJ2-7,once,CASSVGAYEQYF,TGCGCCAGCAGCGTCGGGGCCTACGAGCAGTACTTC
TRBV7-2,TRBD2,TRBJ2-3,-,CASSPRRTSGSTDTQYF,TGTGCCAGCAGCCCCCGTAGGACTAGCGGAAGCACAGATACGCAGTATTTT
TRBV27,-,TRBJ2-1,-,CASSLSEGINEQFF,TGTGCCAGCAGTTTATCGGAGGGGATCAATGAGCAGTTCTTC
TRBV19,TRBD1,TRBJ1-2,-,CASSRQGTYGYTF,TGTGCCAGTAGCCGACAGGGAACCTATGGCTACACCTTC
TRBV28,-,TRBJ1-5,-,CASKVGGVGQPQHF,TGTGCCAGCAAGGTCGGAGGGGTGGGGCAGCCCCAGCATTTT
TRBV9,TRBD2,TRBJ2-1,-,CASSVEWLAGEQFF,TGTGCCAGCAGCGTAGAATGGCTAGCGGGCGAGCAGTTCTTC
TRBV15,TRBD1,TRBJ1-1,-,CATSSTWTGQPFF,TGTGCCACCAGCAGCACCTGGACAGGACAACCTTTCTTT
TRBV28,-,TRBJ1-1,few,CASSPGLFEAFF,TGTGCCAGCAGTCCGGGGTTGTTTGAAGCTTTCTTT
TRBV29-1,-,TRBJ2-5,-,CSVPSPSQETQYF,TGCAGCGTTCCTTCCCCCAGCCAAGAGACCCAGTACTTC
TRBV5-4,-,TRBJ1-1,-,CASSTGGVNTEAFF,TGTGCCAGCAGCACCGGGGGTGTGAACACTGAAGCTTTCTTT
TRBV6-5,TRBD1,TRBJ1-1,once,CASRTGGEGTEAFF,TGTGCCAGCAGAACAGGGGGCGAAGGCACTGAAGCTTTCTTT
TRBV28,TRBD2,TRBJ2-1,-,CASRRLAGLNEQFF,TGTGCCAGCAGGAGACTAGCGGGACTCAATGAGCAGTTCTTC
TRBV7-9,TRBD1,TRBJ1-2,-,CASSFFLPWTGSYYGYTF,TGTGCCAGCAGCTTCTTTCTTCCATGGACAGGGTCTTACTATGGCTACACCTTC
TRBV10-2,TRBD2,TRBJ2-1,-,CASRVTSGRHNEQFF,TGCGCCAGCAGGGTGACTAGCGGGAGGCACAATGAGCAGTTCTTC
TRBV11-2,-,TRBJ1-1,once,CASSLGGSLNTEAFF,TGTGCCAGCAGCTTAGGAGGGAGTTTAAACACTGAAGCTTTCTTT
TRBV19,-,TRBJ1-5,-,CASSINRAEGQPQHF,TGTGCCAGTAGTATCAACAGGGCGGAAGGTCAGCCCCAGCATTTT
TRBV5-4,TRBD2,TRBJ2-5,-,CASRRQAGGQETQYF,TGTGCCAGCCGGCGGCAAGCGGGGGGCCAGGAGACCCAGTACTTC
TRBV5-4,TRBD1,TRBJ1-5,-,CASSLAGQPNQPQHF,TGTGCCAGCAGCTTGGCGGGACAGCCTAATCAGCCCCAGCATTTT
TRBV28,-,TRBJ2-1,-,CASYAWGGPYNEQFF,TGTGCCAGCTATGCCTGGGGGGGCCCCTACAATGAGCAGTTCTTC
TRBV15,TRBD2,TRBJ2-3,-,CATSRELAVVGDTQYF,TGTGCCACCAGCAGAGAACTAGCGGTGGTGGGAGATACGCAGTATTTT
TRBV28,-,TRBJ1-5,-,CATRGDSNQPQHF,TGTGCCACGCGGGGAGATAGCAATCAGCCCCAGCATTTT
TRBV19,-,TRBJ1-5,-,CASSINRDQPQHF,TGTGCCAGTAGTATTAACCGCGATCAGCCCCAGCATTTT
TRBV6-5,TRBD1,TRBJ1-1,-,CASSPRQGGNTEAFF,TGTGCCAGCAGCCCCAGACAGGGGGGAAACACTGAAGCTTTCTTT
TRBV5-1,-,TRBJ2-6,-,CASSLLSSGANVLTF,TGCGCCAGCAGCTTGTTATCGTCTGGGGCCAACGTCCTGACTTTC
TRBV7-9,-,TRBJ2-2,-,CASSFSGGELFF,TGTGCCAGCAGCTTTTCCGGCGGGGAGCTGTTTTTT
TRBV29-1,-,TRBJ2-7,-,CSAKLTYEQYF,TGCAGCGCTAAGTTGACCTACGAGCAGTACTTC
TRBV7-3,-,TRBJ2-7,-,CASREPGESYEQYF,TGTGCCAGCAGGGAACCAGGGGAAAGCTACGAGCAGTACTTC
TRBV9,-,TRBJ2-3,few,CASSVAGTDTQYF,TGTGCCAGCAGCGTAGCGGGCACAGATACGCAGTATTTT
TRBV7-3,TRBD1,TRBJ2-1,-,CASSFSLDRGSYNEQFF,TGTGCCAGCAGCTTTAGTTTGGACAGGGGGTCCTACAATGAGCAGTTCTTC
TRBV18,-,TRBJ1-2,-,CASSPSPGGYGYTF,TGTGCCAGCTCACCGAGTCCCGGGGGCTATGGCTACACCTTC
TRBV29-1,-,TRBJ1-2,-,CSVVGGGVYGYTF,TGCAGCGTTGTAGGCGGGGGCGTCTATGGCTACACCTTC